Following are 20 T cell receptor beta chains from one sample sequenced in a study of blood T cell repertoires in COVID-19. Clones were read by immunoSEQ multiplex PCR, and TCRdb kept only the in-frame ones, dropping some. Altogether roughly 250,000 clones are present, approximately 87% being singletons, with the ten largest covering over 9.5%. What was sequenced was peripheral blood. The receptors come from a woman in her 30s with COVID-19, enrolled during active disease.

This chain connects TRBV29-1 to TRBJ2-5, with 7 bases identical to TRBD1. V was clipped by 5 bases and J by 2 bases; unmatched bases: 5. Per the germline V gene, CDR1 is SQVTM and CDR2 is ANQGSEA. CDR3 length: 13 amino acids. CDR3 coding DNA: TGCAGCGTTTGTGGGACAGCTCAAGAGACCCAGTACTTC. Encoded protein: CSVCGTAQETQYF.

This chain's CDR3 is CASSSRVNTIYF. CDR3 in DNA: TGTGCCAGCAGTTCCAGGGTAAACACCATATATTTT. The genes are TRBV6-6 and TRBJ1-3; D might be TRBD1 (5 bases). The CDR3 is 12 amino acids. V was trimmed by 4 bases and J by 6 bases, leaving 7 bases between them. CDR1 is MNHNY and CDR2 is SVGAGI in the germline V gene (reference sequence).

The chain employs TRBV28 and TRBJ1-5; tentatively, D is TRBD1 (6 bases). CDR3 size: 17 residues. Trimming took 10 bases from V and 0 from J, leaving 22 bases between them. CDR1 is MDHEN and CDR2 is SYDVKM in the germline V gene. The CDR3 region has the DNA TGTGCCACCAAGGGGGGAGGGCTTGAGTTTAGCAATCAGCCCCAGCATTTT. This gives the protein CATKGGGLEFSNQPQHF.

This clone was counted between two and nine times. The V call is TRBV5-4, the J call TRBJ2-7; 7 bases fit TRBD2. This CDR3 has 15 residues. V dropped 7 bases and J dropped 4; count of bases not matched to a gene: 14. The germline CDR1 and CDR2 sequences are SGHNT and YYREEE (reference sequence). Here the CDR3 reads CASCSTGAGRYEQYF. CDR3 nucleotide sequence: TGTGCCAGCTGCTCGACCGGGGCCGGGAGGTACGAGCAGTACTTC.

The rearrangement joins TRBV5-5 to TRBJ2-5; a possible D gene is TRBD1 (5 bases). This CDR3 spans 14 amino acids. The germline V and J ends were trimmed by 6 bases and 5 bases, with 17 bases remaining between them. Germline V gives CDR1 SGHKS, CDR2 YYEKEE (reference sequence). DNA for the CDR3: TGTGCCAGCACCGCGGATCAGGGAAGGGAGACCCAGTACTTC. Protein sequence: CASTADQGRETQYF.

This chain links TRBV19 with TRBJ2-5, with 10 nucleotides matching TRBD1. The CDR3 has 15 residues. Germline V gene sequence: CDR1 LNHDA, CDR2 SQIVND (reference sequence). V was clipped by 6 bases and J by 5 bases; unmatched bases: 9. CDR3 DNA sequence: TGTGCCAGTAGGATCGGGGACAGGGGTGGTGAGACCCAGTACTTC. Protein product: CASRIGDRGGETQYF.

The chain carries TRBV6-6 and TRBJ1-3; no definite D call. V was cut by 6 bases and J by 0 bases, with 30 bases left in between. Germline V gene sequence: CDR1 MNHNY, CDR2 SVGAGI (reference sequence). This CDR3 spans 21 amino acids. As DNA, the CDR3 is TGTGCCAGCAGCCCCCTCGGGATCCGATCGACGTCCCCCTTCTCTGGAAACACCATATATTTT. It specifies CASSPLGIRSTSPFSGNTIYF.

This CDR3 is CASSEARAGRAFF. The CDR3 DNA sequence: TGTGCCAGCAGTGAAGCCCGGGCAGGGCGGGCTTTCTTT. The chain combines TRBV2 with TRBJ1-1, with a weak D call TRBD1 (5 bases). Germline V gives CDR1 SNHLY, CDR2 FYNNEI. This CDR3 comprises 13 residues. The V and J ends lost 0 bases and 11 bases respectively, with 13 bases between them.

This clone has a single count. V is TRBV12-3 or TRBV12-4 and J is TRBJ2-3; D unclear. Trimming removed 3 bases at V and 8 bases at J, with 6 bases between. This CDR3 is built from 11 residues. This CDR3 reads CASSFLGTQYF. For the CDR3, the DNA is TGTGCCAGCAGTTTTCTCGGTACGCAGTATTTT.

The chain uses TRBV2 and TRBJ1-2, with D perhaps matching TRBD1 (6 bases). The V and J ends lost 6 bases and 4 bases respectively, with 18 bases between them. Germline V gene lookup returns CDR1 SNHLY and CDR2 FYNNEI. CDR3 length: 15 amino acids. The CDR3 coding sequence is TGTGCCAGCAGCTTGGGCGCAGGGGCCTCCTATGGCTACACCTTC. Translation: CASSLGAGASYGYTF.

J is TRBJ1-5 and V is TRBV6-6, with 9 bases that match TRBD1. The CDR3 is 15 amino acids. Germline assignment: CDR1 MNHNY and CDR2 SVGAGI (reference sequence). Germline trimming cut 2 bases from V and 7 bases from J; bases unmatched to any gene: 6. CDR3 coding DNA: TGTGCCAGCAGTTACAAGGGACAGGGAGGACAGCCCCAGCATTTT. It translates to CASSYKGQGGQPQHF.

The chain has TRBV11-1 and TRBJ1-2; tentatively, D is TRBD1 (6 bases). Germline values: CDR1 SGHAT, CDR2 FQDESV (reference sequence). The CDR3 is made up of 11 amino acids. Trimming took off 8 bases at V and 5 bases at J, with 9 bases between the two ends. The DNA of the CDR3 is TGTGCCAGCGAGGACAGTTATGGCTACACCTTC. Translation gives CASEDSYGYTF.

The V and J genes are TRBV2 and TRBJ2-1; a weak D match, TRBD1 (8 bases). Trimming removed 4 bases at V and 8 bases at J, with 18 bases between. This CDR3 has 15 residues. Germline CDR1 reads SNHLY; CDR2 reads FYNNEI. The DNA of the CDR3 is TGTGCCAGCAGTGGCAGGAGGACAGGGAGGGATGAGCAGTTCTTC. Translation gives CASSGRRTGRDEQFF.

This chain links TRBV11-2 with TRBJ2-5; 10 nucleotides match TRBD2. CDR1 and CDR2 from the germline V gene are SGHAT and FQNNGV. After removal of 1 base from V and 5 bases from J, the junction contained 1 base not matched to a gene. This CDR3 spans 14 amino acids. In DNA, the CDR3 is TGTGCCAGCAGCTTAGTACTAGCGGGGGAGACCCAGTACTTC. It translates to CASSLVLAGETQYF.

The J gene is TRBJ2-1, the V gene TRBV19; perhaps TRBD2 as D (5 bases). This CDR3 is built from 12 residues. Germline V lookup: CDR1 LNHDA, CDR2 SQIVND (reference sequence). Deletions cut 6 bases from V and 9 bases from J, with 12 bases between. The CDR3, as DNA: TGTGCCAGTAGCACAATAGGGAGTGAGCAGTTCTTC. The encoded protein is CASSTIGSEQFF.

The V call is TRBV6-6, the J call TRBJ2-7; tentatively, D is TRBD1 (6 bases). The CDR3 has 16 residues. Looked up from germline, CDR1 is MNHNY and CDR2 is SVGAGI (reference sequence). V lost 4 bases, J lost 5 bases, and 21 bases lay in between. CDR3 bases: TGTGCCAGCAGTTTACCCGGGGAGAACAGGGAGCACGAGCAGTACTTC. Translated, it gives CASSLPGENREHEQYF.

The CDR3: CASSQSPRPPWRDTQYF. In nucleotides, the CDR3 is TGCGCCAGCAGCCAATCGCCTCGCCCACCCTGGAGGGATACGCAGTATTTT. The gene calls are TRBV4-1 and TRBJ2-3; weak D call: TRBD2 (5 bases). The CDR3 contains 17 residues. V lost 2 bases and J 6 bases, leaving 21 bases between the germline ends. Germline CDR1 is MGHRA and CDR2 is YSYEKL.

This rearrangement joins TRBV5-6 to TRBJ2-7; no definite D call. Trimming took 2 bases from V and 3 from J, leaving 12 bases between them. This CDR3 is 14 amino acids long. The germline V gene has CDR1 SGHDT and CDR2 YYEEEE. Here the CDR3 DNA reads TGTGCCAGCAGCTTCTTAGGCAGACTCTACGAGCAGTACTTC. Protein product: CASSFLGRLYEQYF.

V and J are TRBV19 and TRBJ1-2; D uncertain. In germline, CDR1 is LNHDA, CDR2 SQIVND (reference sequence). The CDR3 contains 14 residues. V dropped 6 bases and J dropped 4 bases, with 15 bases sitting between them. The CDR3 DNA follows: TGTGCCAGTAGAGGAGAAGCTTTTGTCTATGGCTACACCTTC. Amino acids: CASRGEAFVYGYTF.

The chain links TRBV6-5 to TRBJ2-2; TRBD1 matches 7 bases. The CDR3 contains 15 residues. J was trimmed by 4 bases and V by 2 bases; bases with no gene match: 4. Germline V gives CDR1 MNHEY, CDR2 SVGAGI. CDR3 nucleotides: TGTGCCAGCAGTTACGTATCAGGGGGCACCGGGGAGCTGTTTTTT. It specifies CASSYVSGGTGELFF.